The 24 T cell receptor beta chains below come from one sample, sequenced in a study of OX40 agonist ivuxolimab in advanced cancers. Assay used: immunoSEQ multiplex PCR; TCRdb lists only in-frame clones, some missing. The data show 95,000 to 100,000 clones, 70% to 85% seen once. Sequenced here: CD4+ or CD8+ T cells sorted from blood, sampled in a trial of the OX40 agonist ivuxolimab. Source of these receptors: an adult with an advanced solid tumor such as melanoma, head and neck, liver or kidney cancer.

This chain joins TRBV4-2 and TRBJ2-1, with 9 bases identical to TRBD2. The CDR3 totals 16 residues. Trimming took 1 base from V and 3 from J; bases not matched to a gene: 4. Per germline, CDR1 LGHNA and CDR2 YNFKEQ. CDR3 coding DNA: TGTGCCAGCAGCCAAGGTAGCGGGGGTAACTACAATGAGCAGTTCTTC. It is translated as CASSQGSGGNYNEQFF.

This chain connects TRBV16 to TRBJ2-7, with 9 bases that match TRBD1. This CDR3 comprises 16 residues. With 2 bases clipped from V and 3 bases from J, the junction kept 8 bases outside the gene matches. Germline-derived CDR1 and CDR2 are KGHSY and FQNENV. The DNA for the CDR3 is TGTGCCAGCAGCCAAGAGATGGGACAGGGCGGCTACGAGCAGTACTTC. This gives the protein CASSQEMGQGGYEQYF.

The CDR3, as DNA: TGTGCCTGGAGTGTAGGTGGAGGTCAGCCCCAGCATTTT. This translates into CAWSVGGGQPQHF. The chain is built from TRBV30 and TRBJ1-5; no firm D call. Germline V gene data show CDR1 as GTSNPN and CDR2 as SVGIG (reference sequence). V gave up 0 bases and J gave up 6 bases, with 9 bases separating them. This CDR3 region has 13 residues.

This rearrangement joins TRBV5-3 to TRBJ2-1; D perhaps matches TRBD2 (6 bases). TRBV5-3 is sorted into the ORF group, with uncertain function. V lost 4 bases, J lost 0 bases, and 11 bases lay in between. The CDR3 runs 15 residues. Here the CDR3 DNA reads TGTGCCAGAAGCCCCGCGGGATCCTCCTACAATGAGCAGTTCTTC. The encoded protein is CARSPAGSSYNEQFF.

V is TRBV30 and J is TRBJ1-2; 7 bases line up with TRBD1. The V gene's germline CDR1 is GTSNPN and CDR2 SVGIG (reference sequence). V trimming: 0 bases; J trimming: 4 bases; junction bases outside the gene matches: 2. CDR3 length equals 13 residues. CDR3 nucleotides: TGTGCCTGGAGTGTAGGGGGCGGCTATGGCTACACCTTC. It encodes CAWSVGGGYGYTF.

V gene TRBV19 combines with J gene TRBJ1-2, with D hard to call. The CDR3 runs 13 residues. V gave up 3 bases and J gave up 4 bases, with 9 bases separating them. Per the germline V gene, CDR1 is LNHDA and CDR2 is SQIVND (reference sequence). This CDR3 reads CASSMQSAYGYTF. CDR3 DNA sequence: TGTGCCAGTAGTATGCAGTCGGCCTATGGCTACACCTTC. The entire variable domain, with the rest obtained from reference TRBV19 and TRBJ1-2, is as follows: DGGITQSPKYLFRKEGQNVTLSCEQNLNHDAMYWYRQDPGQGLRLIYYSQIVNDFQKGDIAEGYSVSREKKESFPLTVTSAQKNPTAFYLCASSMQSAYGYTFGSGTRLTVV.

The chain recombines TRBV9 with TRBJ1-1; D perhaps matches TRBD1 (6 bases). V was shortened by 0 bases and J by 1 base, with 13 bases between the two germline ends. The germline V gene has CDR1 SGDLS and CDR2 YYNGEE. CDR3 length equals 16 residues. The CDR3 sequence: CASSVGADRRNTEAFF. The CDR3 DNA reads TGTGCCAGCAGCGTAGGGGCCGACAGGCGGAACACTGAAGCTTTCTTT.

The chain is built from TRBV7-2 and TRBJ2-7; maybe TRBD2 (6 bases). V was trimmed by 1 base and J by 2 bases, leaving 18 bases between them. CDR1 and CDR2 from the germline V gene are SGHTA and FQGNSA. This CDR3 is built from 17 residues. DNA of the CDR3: TGTGCCAGCAGCTTAGTAGGGAGGCAATGGAACGCCTACGAGCAGTACTTC. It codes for CASSLVGRQWNAYEQYF. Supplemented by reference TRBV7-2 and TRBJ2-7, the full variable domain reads GAGVSQSPSNKVTEKGKDVELRCDPISGHTALYWYRQSLGQGLEFLIYFQGNSAPDKSGLPSDRFSAERTGGSVSTLTIQRTQQEDSAVYLCASSLVGRQWNAYEQYFGPGTRLTVT.

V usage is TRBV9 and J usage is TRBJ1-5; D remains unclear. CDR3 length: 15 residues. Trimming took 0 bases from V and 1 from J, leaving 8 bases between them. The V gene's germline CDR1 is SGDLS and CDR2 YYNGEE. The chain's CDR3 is CASSVDPSSNQPQHF. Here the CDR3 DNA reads TGTGCCAGCAGCGTAGATCCGTCCAGCAATCAGCCCCAGCATTTT.

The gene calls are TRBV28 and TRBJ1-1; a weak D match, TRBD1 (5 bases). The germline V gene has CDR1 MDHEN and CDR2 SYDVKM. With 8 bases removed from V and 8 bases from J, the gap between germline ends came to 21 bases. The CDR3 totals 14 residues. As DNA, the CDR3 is TGTGCCAGCGTTACAATACGGGGGAACAGGGAAGCTTTCTTT. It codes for CASVTIRGNREAFF. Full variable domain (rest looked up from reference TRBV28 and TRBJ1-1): DVKVTQSSRYLVKRTGEKVFLECVQDMDHENMFWYRQDPGLGLRLIYFSYDVKMKEKGDIPEGYSVSREKKERFSLILESASTNQTSMYLCASVTIRGNREAFFGQGTRLTVV.

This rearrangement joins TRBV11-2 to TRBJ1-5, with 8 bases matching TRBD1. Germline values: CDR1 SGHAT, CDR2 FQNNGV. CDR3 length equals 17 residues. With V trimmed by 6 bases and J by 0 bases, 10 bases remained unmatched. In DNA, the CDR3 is TGTGCCAGCAGACCTCGGACAGGGCCCTATAGCAATCAGCCCCAGCATTTT. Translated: CASRPRTGPYSNQPQHF.

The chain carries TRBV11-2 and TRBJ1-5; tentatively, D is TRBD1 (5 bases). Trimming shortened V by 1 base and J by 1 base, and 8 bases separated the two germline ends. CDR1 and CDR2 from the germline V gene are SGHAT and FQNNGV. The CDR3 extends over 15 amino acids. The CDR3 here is CASSLGGISNQPQHF. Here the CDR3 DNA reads TGTGCCAGCAGCTTAGGGGGGATCAGCAATCAGCCCCAGCATTTT.

The CDR3 sequence: CASSPRRGGASTDTQYF. CDR3 in DNA: TGTGCCAGCAGCCCTCGGAGAGGGGGAGCTAGCACAGATACGCAGTATTTT. The genes are TRBV4-2 and TRBJ2-3; maybe TRBD1 (6 bases). The V end was cut by 4 bases, the J end by 0 bases, with 17 bases between. Germline lookup yields CDR1 LGHNA and CDR2 YNFKEQ. The CDR3 covers 17 residues.

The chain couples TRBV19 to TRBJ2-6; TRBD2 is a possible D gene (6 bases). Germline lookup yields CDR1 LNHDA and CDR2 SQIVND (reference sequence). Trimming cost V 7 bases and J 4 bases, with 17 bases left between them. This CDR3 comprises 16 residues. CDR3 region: CASTPTWEAGANVLTF. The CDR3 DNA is TGTGCCAGTACTCCGACATGGGAGGCCGGGGCCAACGTCCTGACTTTC.

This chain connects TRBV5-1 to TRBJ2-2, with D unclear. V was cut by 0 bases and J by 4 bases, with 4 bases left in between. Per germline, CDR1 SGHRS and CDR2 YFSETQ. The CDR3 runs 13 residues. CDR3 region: CASSLGFTGELFF. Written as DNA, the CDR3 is TGCGCCAGCAGCTTGGGATTCACCGGGGAGCTGTTTTTT.

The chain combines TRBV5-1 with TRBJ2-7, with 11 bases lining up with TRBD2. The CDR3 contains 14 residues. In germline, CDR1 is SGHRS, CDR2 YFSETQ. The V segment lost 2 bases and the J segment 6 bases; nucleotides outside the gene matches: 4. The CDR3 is CASSFLAGGGEQYF. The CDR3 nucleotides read TGCGCCAGCAGCTTTCTAGCGGGAGGAGGCGAGCAGTACTTC.

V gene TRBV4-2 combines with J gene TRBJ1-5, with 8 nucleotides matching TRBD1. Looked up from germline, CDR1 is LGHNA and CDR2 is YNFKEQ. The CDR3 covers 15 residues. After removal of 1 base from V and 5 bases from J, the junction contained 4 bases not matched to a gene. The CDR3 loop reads CASSQALTGDQPQHF. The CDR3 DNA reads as TGTGCCAGCAGCCAAGCTTTGACAGGGGATCAGCCCCAGCATTTT.

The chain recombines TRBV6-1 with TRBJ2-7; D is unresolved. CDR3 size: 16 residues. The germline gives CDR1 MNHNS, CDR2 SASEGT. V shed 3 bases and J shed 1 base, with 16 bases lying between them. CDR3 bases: TGTGCCAGCAGTGACCCCGCGGCAGGCTCTTCCTACGAGCAGTACTTC. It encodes CASSDPAAGSSYEQYF.

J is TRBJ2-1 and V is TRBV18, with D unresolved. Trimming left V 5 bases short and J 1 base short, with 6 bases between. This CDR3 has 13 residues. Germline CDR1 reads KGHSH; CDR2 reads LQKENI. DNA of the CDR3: TGTGCCAGCTCATTAGGGTCCTACAATGAGCAGTTCTTC. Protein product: CASSLGSYNEQFF.

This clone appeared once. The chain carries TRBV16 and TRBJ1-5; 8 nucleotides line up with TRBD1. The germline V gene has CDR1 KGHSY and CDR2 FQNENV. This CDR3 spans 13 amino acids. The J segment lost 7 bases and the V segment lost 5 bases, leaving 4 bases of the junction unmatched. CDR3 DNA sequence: TGTGCCAGCAGCAAGACAGGGGTGCAGCCCCAGCATTTT. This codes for CASSKTGVQPQHF.

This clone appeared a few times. The CDR3 region is CASTPAGRNSPLHF. CDR3 coding DNA: TGTGCCAGCACCCCGGCGGGCCGTAATTCACCCCTCCACTTT. This chain uses TRBV6-5 with TRBJ1-6; D not certain. This CDR3 has 14 amino acids. The germline V gene has CDR1 MNHEY and CDR2 SVGAGI. Trimming cost V 7 bases and J 6 bases, with 13 bases left between them.

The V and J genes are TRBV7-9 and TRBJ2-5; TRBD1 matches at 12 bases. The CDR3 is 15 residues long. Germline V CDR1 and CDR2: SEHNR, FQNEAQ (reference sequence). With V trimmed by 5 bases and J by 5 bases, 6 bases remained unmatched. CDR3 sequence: CASSPGQGAFETQYF. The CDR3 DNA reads TGTGCCAGCAGCCCGGGACAGGGGGCTTTTGAGACCCAGTACTTC.

The CDR3 DNA reads as TGTGCCAGCAGCCAGGGCCAGGGGATGCGTGGCTACACCTTC. It is translated as CASSQGQGMRGYTF. The J gene is TRBJ1-2, the V gene TRBV4-2, with D possibly TRBD1 on 6 matching bases. The germline V gene encodes CDR1 LGHNA and CDR2 YNFKEQ. The CDR3 is made up of 14 amino acids. V lost 3 bases and J 7 bases, leaving 15 bases between the germline ends.

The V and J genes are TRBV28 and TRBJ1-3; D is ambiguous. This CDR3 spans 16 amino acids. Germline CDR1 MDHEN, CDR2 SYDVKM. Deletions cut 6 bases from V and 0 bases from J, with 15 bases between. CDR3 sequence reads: CASRSTGSHSGNTIYF. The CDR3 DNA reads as TGTGCCAGCAGATCAACGGGGTCCCACTCTGGAAACACCATATATTTT.